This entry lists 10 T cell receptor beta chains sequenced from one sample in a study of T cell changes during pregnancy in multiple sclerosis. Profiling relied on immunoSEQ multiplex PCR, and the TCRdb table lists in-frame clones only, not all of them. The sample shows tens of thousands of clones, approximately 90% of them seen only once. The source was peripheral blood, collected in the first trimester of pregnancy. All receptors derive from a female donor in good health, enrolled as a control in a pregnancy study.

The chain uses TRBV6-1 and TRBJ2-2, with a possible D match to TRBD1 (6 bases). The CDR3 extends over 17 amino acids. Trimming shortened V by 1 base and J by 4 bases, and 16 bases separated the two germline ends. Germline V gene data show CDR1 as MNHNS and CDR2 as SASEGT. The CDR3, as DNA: TGTGCCAGCAGTGAAGGAGATGGGCAGGGGAGCACCGGGGAGCTGTTTTTT. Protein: CASSEGDGQGSTGELFF.

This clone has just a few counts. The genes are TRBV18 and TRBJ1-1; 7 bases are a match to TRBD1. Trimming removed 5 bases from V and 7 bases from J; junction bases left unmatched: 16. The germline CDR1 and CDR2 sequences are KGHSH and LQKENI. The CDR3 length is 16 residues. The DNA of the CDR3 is TGTGCCAGCTCATCCAACCTGGCAGGGGGGAGAGGTGAAGCTTTCTTT. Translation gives CASSSNLAGGRGEAFF.

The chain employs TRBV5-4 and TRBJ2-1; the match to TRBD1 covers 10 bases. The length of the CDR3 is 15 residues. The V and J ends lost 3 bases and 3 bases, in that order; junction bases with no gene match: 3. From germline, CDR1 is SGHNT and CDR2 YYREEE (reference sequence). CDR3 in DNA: TGTGCCAGCAGCTCTTGGACAGGGGGCTACAATGAGCAGTTCTTC. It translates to CASSSWTGGYNEQFF.

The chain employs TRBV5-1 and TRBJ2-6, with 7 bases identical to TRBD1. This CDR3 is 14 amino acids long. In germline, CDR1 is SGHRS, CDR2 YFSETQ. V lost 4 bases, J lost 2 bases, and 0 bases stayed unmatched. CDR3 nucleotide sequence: TGCGCCAGCAGCCAGGGGGCTGGGGCCAACGTCCTGACTTTC. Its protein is CASSQGAGANVLTF.

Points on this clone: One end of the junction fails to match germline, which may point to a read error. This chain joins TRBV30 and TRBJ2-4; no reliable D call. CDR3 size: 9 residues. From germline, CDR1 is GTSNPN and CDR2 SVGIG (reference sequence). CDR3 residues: CAWIRSEVF. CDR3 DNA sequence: TGTGCCTGGATTAGGAGTGAGGTCTTC.

CDR3 bases: TGTGCCAGCAGCGTCTCTGCGGGGTGGCAAGAGACCCAGTACTTC. This sequence encodes CASSVSAGWQETQYF. V and J are TRBV9 and TRBJ2-5, with D possibly matching TRBD2 (6 bases). The CDR3 is 15 residues long. Looked up from germline, CDR1 is SGDLS and CDR2 is YYNGEE. V dropped 2 bases and J dropped 2 bases, with 13 bases sitting between them.

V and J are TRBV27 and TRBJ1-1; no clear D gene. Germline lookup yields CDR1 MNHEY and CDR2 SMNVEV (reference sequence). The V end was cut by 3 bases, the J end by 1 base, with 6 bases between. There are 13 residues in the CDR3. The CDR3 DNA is TGTGCCAGCAGTTTGGGCCCGAACACTGAAGCTTTCTTT. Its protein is CASSLGPNTEAFF.

CDR3 region: CASSVGQGAYEQYF. CDR3 DNA: TGTGCCAGCAGCGTAGGACAGGGTGCTTACGAGCAGTACTTC. The chain employs TRBV9 and TRBJ2-7; TRBD1 matches at 7 bases. V lost 0 bases to trimming and J lost 4 bases; unmatched junction nucleotides: 4. The CDR3 loop spans 14 amino acids. Per germline, CDR1 SGDLS and CDR2 YYNGEE.

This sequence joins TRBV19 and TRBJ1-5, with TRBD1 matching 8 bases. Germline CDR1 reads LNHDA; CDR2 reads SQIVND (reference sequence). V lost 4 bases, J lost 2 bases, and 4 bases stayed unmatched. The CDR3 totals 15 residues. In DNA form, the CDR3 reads TGTGCCAGTAGTAGTCAGGGGGCCGGCAATCAGCCCCAGCATTTT. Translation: CASSSQGAGNQPQHF. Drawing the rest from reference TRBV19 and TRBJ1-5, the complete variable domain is DGGITQSPKYLFRKEGQNVTLSCEQNLNHDAMYWYRQDPGQGLRLIYYSQIVNDFQKGDIAEGYSVSREKKESFPLTVTSAQKNPTAFYLCASSSQGAGNQPQHFGDGTRLSIL.

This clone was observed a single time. The CDR3 protein is CASSVGGGGTLRSYNEQFF. The CDR3 DNA reads as TGTGCCAGCAGCGTAGGTGGCGGGGGGACCTTACGCTCCTACAATGAGCAGTTCTTC. V gene TRBV9 combines with J gene TRBJ2-1; 8 nucleotides line up with TRBD2. Trimming removed 0 bases from V and 0 bases from J; junction bases left unmatched: 11. The length of the CDR3 is 19 residues. Per the germline V gene, CDR1 is SGDLS and CDR2 is YYNGEE.